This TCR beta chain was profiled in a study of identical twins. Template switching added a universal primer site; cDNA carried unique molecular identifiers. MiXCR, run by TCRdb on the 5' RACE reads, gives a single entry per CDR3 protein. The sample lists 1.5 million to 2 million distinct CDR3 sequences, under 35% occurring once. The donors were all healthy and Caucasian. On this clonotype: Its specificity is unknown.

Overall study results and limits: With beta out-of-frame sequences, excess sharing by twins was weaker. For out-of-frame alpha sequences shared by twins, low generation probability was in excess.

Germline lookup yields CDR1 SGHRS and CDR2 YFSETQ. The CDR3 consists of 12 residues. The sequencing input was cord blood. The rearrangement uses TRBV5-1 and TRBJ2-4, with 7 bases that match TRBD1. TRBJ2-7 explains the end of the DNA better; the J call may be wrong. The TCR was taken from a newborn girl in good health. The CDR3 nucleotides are TGCGCCAGCATGGGACAGTCCTACGAGCAGTACTTC. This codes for CASMGQSYEQYF.